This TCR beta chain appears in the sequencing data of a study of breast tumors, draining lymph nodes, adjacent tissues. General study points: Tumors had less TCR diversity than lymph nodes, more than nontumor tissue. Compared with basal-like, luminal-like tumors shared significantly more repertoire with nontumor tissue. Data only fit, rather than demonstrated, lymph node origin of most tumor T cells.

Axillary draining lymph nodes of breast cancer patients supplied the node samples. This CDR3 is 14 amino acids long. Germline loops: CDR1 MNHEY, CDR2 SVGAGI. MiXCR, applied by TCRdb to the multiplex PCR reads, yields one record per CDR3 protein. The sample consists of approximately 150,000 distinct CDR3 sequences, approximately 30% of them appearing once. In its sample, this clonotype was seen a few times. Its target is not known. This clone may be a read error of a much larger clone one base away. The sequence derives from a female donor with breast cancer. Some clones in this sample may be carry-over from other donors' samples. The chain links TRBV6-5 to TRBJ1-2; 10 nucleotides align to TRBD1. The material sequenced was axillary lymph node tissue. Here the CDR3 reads CAGSERDRGYGYTF. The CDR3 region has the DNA TGTGCCGGCAGTGAACGGGACAGGGGCTATGGCTACACCTTC.